This TCR beta chain is from a study of blood T cell repertoires in COVID-19. Across the whole study: Both acute and convalescent COVID-19 samples were obtained from the United States, Italy and Spain. T cells, B-cell-depleted T cells, or PBMCs provided the cDNA or gDNA that served as material.

Methods used by the authors: Amplified reference gene primers provided the basis for estimating nucleated cell counts. Sequencing used immunoSEQ multiplex PCR; TCRdb keeps in-frame clones, though not all of them. That table furnishes V, J and clone size, whereas the DNA furnished D and trimming. The data contain more than 75,000 clones, 89% of them seen just once; the ten biggest clones take up around 2.9%. Seattle patients were enrolled while actively infected and followed longitudinally. Between the trimmed V and J ends, which lost 5 bases and 3 bases, there was a span of 9 bases. The CDR3 runs 13 residues. Germline loops: CDR1 MRHNA, CDR2 SNTAGT.

Sample: peripheral blood. The V gene is TRBV6-4, the J gene TRBJ2-3; D is unresolved. This clonotype originated in a middle-aged man with COVID-19, enrolled during active disease. CDR3 amino acids: CASSIFETDTQYF. As DNA, the CDR3 is TGTGCCAGCAGTATTTTTGAGACAGATACGCAGTATTTT.